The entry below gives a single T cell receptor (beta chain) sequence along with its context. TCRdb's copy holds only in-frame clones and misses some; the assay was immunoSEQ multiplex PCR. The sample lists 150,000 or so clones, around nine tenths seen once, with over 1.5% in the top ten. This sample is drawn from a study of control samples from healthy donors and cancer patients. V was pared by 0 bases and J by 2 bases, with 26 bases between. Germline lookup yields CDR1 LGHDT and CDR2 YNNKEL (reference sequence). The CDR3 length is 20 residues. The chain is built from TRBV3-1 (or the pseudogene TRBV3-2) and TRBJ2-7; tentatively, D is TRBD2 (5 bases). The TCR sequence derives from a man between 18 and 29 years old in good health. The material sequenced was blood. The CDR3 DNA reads TGTGCCAGCAGCCAAGAAACCGACTCGTTGAGGGTGACCCTCACCTACGAGCAGTACTTC. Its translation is CASSQETDSLRVTLTYEQYF.